This TCR beta chain derives from a study of cytomegalovirus exposure and HLA in healthy donors. Study outcomes and limitations: Later analysis associated a missense DCLRE1C variant with TCR beta V- and J-gene trimming. On later analysis, the bulk of CMV-associated TCR beta chains appeared to be HLA-restricted. Cytomegalovirus-associated status was assigned to some 160 TCR beta chains.

As to this clone: Its target is not known.

PCR primers comprised 60 Vbeta and 13 Jbeta primers. TCRdb's copy holds only in-frame clones and misses some; the assay was immunoSEQ multiplex PCR. This table holds around 76,000 clones, around 70% found once. Germline CDR1 is LNHDA and CDR2 is SQIVND (reference sequence). The trim removed 4 bases at V and 0 bases at J, leaving 8 bases unmatched. CDR3 length equals 16 residues. The gene calls are TRBV19 and TRBJ1-1; 7 bases are a match to TRBD1. Specimen: PBMCs. This receptor was taken from a woman between 40 and 50 years old in good health and CMV-seropositive. CDR3 amino acids: CASSTKTRGVNTEAFF. The CDR3 DNA sequence: TGTGCCAGTAGTACTAAAACCAGGGGGGTGAACACTGAAGCTTTCTTT.